Below are 27 T cell receptor beta chains sequenced from a single sample in a study of blood T cells in healthy people across ages. Primed by a sample-barcoded 5' primer and a J-beta primer mix, a second PCR proceeded for roughly 7 to 11 cycles. TCRdb ran MiXCR on the 5' RACE reads and lists one entry per CDR3 protein. There are around 1,000,000 distinct CDR3 sequences in the sample; almost 25% occur only once, and approximately 0.75% lies in the top ten. These data were likewise used in another study, on T cells of mothers and their children.

The specimen sequenced was blood. These receptor sequences come from a girl aged 2-10 years in good health.

V is TRBV9 and J is TRBJ2-7; weak D call: TRBD1 (6 bases). This CDR3 is built from 14 residues. Germline CDR1 is SGDLS and CDR2 is YYNGEE. Trimming removed 2 bases at V and 3 bases at J, with 12 bases between. CDR3 nucleotide sequence: TGTGCCAGCAGCGTGAGACAGGACTTCTACGAGCAGTACTTC. It is translated as CASSVRQDFYEQYF.

The chain couples TRBV4-2 to TRBJ2-2, with D unclear. Germline V gene data show CDR1 as LGHNA and CDR2 as YNFKEQ. V shed 0 bases and J shed 3 bases, with 8 bases lying between them. The length of the CDR3 is 15 residues. In DNA, the CDR3 is TGTGCCAGCAGCCAAGATCAACTTTACACCGGGGAGCTGTTTTTT. The encoded protein is CASSQDQLYTGELFF.

This chain uses TRBV2 with TRBJ2-1; 7 bases match TRBD2. The CDR3 covers 16 residues. Germline-derived CDR1 and CDR2 are SNHLY and FYNNEI. The ends lost 3 bases at V and 3 bases at J; junction bases unmatched: 8. CDR3 protein: CASSEFMASGYNEQFF. The CDR3 coding sequence is TGTGCCAGCAGTGAGTTCATGGCTAGCGGCTACAATGAGCAGTTCTTC.

Concerning this clonotype: Relative to the germline gene, one junction end is altered; a read error may explain this. The chain uses TRBV7-9 and TRBJ2-3; D is perhaps TRBD2 (5 bases). The CDR3 is 15 amino acids. The germline CDR1 and CDR2 sequences are SEHNR and FQNEAQ (reference sequence). In nucleotides, the CDR3 is TGTGCCAGCAGCTCTAGCATTTCCATCACAGATACGCGGTATTTT. It codes for CASSSSISITDTRYF.

The V gene is TRBV12-3 or TRBV12-4, the J gene TRBJ1-6; no definite D call. The CDR3 is 15 residues long. The V end lost 2 bases, the J end lost 8 bases, and 13 bases lay between the germline ends. CDR3 protein: CASSLHAVGDSPLHF. The CDR3 DNA reads TGTGCCAGCAGTTTACATGCAGTGGGCGATTCACCCCTCCACTTT.

This clonotype has a handful of counts. The CDR3 loop reads CASSQVGGRGAFF. In DNA, the CDR3 is TGCGCCAGCTCCCAGGTCGGAGGTAGGGGGGCTTTCTTT. The gene calls are TRBV4-1 and TRBJ1-1; possible D gene TRBD1, 6 bases. The CDR3 is 13 amino acids. From germline, CDR1 is MGHRA and CDR2 YSYEKL. With 8 bases removed from V and 11 bases from J, the gap between germline ends came to 21 bases.

The V gene is TRBV24-1, the J gene TRBJ2-1; the D call may be TRBD1 or TRBD2 (5 bases each). This CDR3 has 15 residues. From germline, CDR1 is KGHDR and CDR2 SFDVKD. V was trimmed by 3 bases and J by 10 bases, leaving 18 bases between them. CDR3 amino acids: CATSDNGDPRGEQFF. Written as DNA, the CDR3 is TGTGCCACCAGTGATAACGGGGACCCCAGAGGGGAGCAGTTCTTC.

A remark on this clonotype: One junction end disagrees with the germline gene, perhaps due to a read error. The rearrangement uses TRBV12-3 or TRBV12-4 and TRBJ2-1; tentative D call: TRBD2 (6 bases). CDR3 length equals 14 residues. The CDR3 coding sequence is TGTGCCGGCAGAATAACGGGGGAAGGCAATGAGCAGTTCTTC. This gives the protein CAGRITGEGNEQFF.

V is TRBV7-2 and J is TRBJ1-4; 7 nucleotides align to TRBD1. The CDR3 sequence is 18 residues long. Germline CDR1 SGHTA, CDR2 FQGNSA. The V gene end was trimmed by 1 base and the J gene end by 7 bases; junction bases not matched to a gene: 15. The CDR3 bases are TGTGCCAGCAGCTTAGTGTATGAGAGATTAGGGGGCGGTGAAAAACTGTTTTTT. Residues: CASSLVYERLGGGEKLFF.

As to this clonotype: At one of its ends the junction is not consistent with the germline gene, which may arise from a read error. This chain connects TRBV29-1 to TRBJ2-7; a weak D match, TRBD2 (6 bases). Germline CDR1 reads SQVTM; CDR2 reads ANQGSEA. This CDR3 is 14 amino acids long. The CDR3 region has the DNA TGCAGCGTGGAAGTTTTGGGGGGAATCTACGAGCAGTACTTC. This gives the protein CSVEVLGGIYEQYF.

This clonotype was seen a few times. The chain combines TRBV29-1 with TRBJ2-1; possible D gene TRBD2, 6 bases. This CDR3 spans 16 amino acids. Germline CDR1 reads SQVTM; CDR2 reads ANQGSEA. V lost 0 bases to trimming and J lost 6 bases, with 18 bases between them. The CDR3: CSVEEGVEGKGNEQFF. As DNA, the CDR3 is TGCAGCGTTGAAGAGGGGGTGGAGGGCAAGGGCAATGAGCAGTTCTTC.

The V gene is TRBV7-2, the J gene TRBJ2-5; 7 positions agree with TRBD1. The CDR3 is 14 amino acids. V was pared by 3 bases and J by 5 bases, with 6 bases of the junction left unmatched. Germline V gene sequence: CDR1 SGHTA, CDR2 FQGNSA. The chain's CDR3 is CASSFKTGWETQYF. The DNA of the CDR3 is TGTGCCAGCAGCTTCAAGACAGGGTGGGAGACCCAGTACTTC.

The chain links TRBV7-8 to TRBJ1-2; D not certain. V lost 4 bases, J lost 4 bases, and 19 bases lay in between. This CDR3 has 16 amino acids. CDR1 and CDR2 from the germline V gene are SGHVS and FQNEAQ. The CDR3 region is CASSSRGRRLFYGYTF. CDR3 coding DNA: TGTGCCAGCAGCTCGCGCGGCAGAAGATTATTCTATGGCTACACCTTC.

There are a few counts of this clonotype. V and J are TRBV5-1 and TRBJ1-1; D might be TRBD1 (6 bases). V lost 3 bases to trimming and J lost 4 bases, with 25 bases between them. Germline loops: CDR1 SGHRS, CDR2 YFSETQ. This CDR3 has 18 residues. CDR3 DNA: TGCGCCAGCAGCTCGGGTGCCCATTTAAGGGGGGAGTTCACTGAAGCTTTCTTT. Its translation: CASSSGAHLRGEFTEAFF. The full variable domain, its missing parts supplied by reference TRBV5-1 and TRBJ1-1, is KAGVTQTPRYLIKTRGQQVTLSCSPISGHRSVSWYQQTPGQGLQFLFEYFSETQRNKGNFPGRFSGRQFSNSRSEMNVSTLELGDSALYLCASSSGAHLRGEFTEAFFGQGTRLTVV.

The chain is built from TRBV27 and TRBJ1-2, with 9 bases that match TRBD1. V shed 8 bases and J 4 bases; nucleotides not matched to a gene: 11. Germline V gene lookup returns CDR1 MNHEY and CDR2 SMNVEV (reference sequence). CDR3 length equals 15 residues. The CDR3 nucleotides are TGTGCCAGCCGGCCCCGGCGACAGGGGGTCTATGGCTACACCTTC. It encodes CASRPRRQGVYGYTF.

The chain carries TRBV29-1 and TRBJ2-7; D gene ambiguous. The CDR3 is 11 amino acids. The V end lost 4 bases, the J end lost 1 base, and 5 bases lay between the germline ends. Germline V gene sequence: CDR1 SQVTM, CDR2 ANQGSEA. CDR3 sequence (DNA): TGCAGCGTTGCACAGTCCTACGAGCAGTACTTC. Translating it yields CSVAQSYEQYF.

The chain uses TRBV29-1 and TRBJ1-5; 11 bases are shared with TRBD1. Germline trimming cut 6 bases from V and 5 bases from J; bases unmatched to any gene: 6. The germline gives CDR1 SQVTM, CDR2 ANQGSEA. This CDR3 comprises 14 residues. CDR3 nucleotides: TGCAGCGTCGGGACAGGGGGAAAAGATCAGCCCCAGCATTTT. Its protein is CSVGTGGKDQPQHF. The variable domain in full, completed from reference TRBV29-1 and TRBJ1-5, reads SAVISQKPSRDICQRGTSLTIQCQVDSQVTMMFWYRQQPGQSLTLIATANQGSEATYESGFVIDKFPISRPNLTFSTLTVSNMSPEDSSIYLCSVGTGGKDQPQHFGDGTRLSIL.

The rearrangement links TRBV5-1 to TRBJ1-1, with TRBD1 matching 8 bases. The length of the CDR3 is 17 residues. J gave up 3 bases and V 5 bases, and 15 bases lay outside the gene matches. The germline V gene has CDR1 SGHRS and CDR2 YFSETQ. CDR3 sequence: CASRGQGAPGGYTEAFF. The CDR3 coding sequence is TGCGCCAGCAGGGGCCAGGGGGCGCCGGGGGGTTACACTGAAGCTTTCTTT.

The rearrangement links TRBV29-1 to TRBJ1-1; D unclear. Trimming stripped 7 bases from V and 1 base from J, with 10 bases between. Germline V lookup: CDR1 SQVTM, CDR2 ANQGSEA. The CDR3 is made up of 12 amino acids. CDR3 nucleotide sequence: TGCAGCGGGGCAGTCCAGAACACTGAAGCTTTCTTT. This gives the protein CSGAVQNTEAFF.

The chain links TRBV24-1 to TRBJ2-3, with 7 bases fitting TRBD2. The V segment lost 8 bases and the J segment 2 bases; nucleotides outside the gene matches: 3. Germline V gene lookup returns CDR1 KGHDR and CDR2 SFDVKD. The CDR3 sequence is 13 residues long. The chain's CDR3 is CATTGDYTDTQYF. The CDR3 DNA is TGTGCCACCACCGGGGACTACACAGATACGCAGTATTTT.

This clonotype appeared a few times. The V gene is TRBV7-2, the J gene TRBJ2-4; 7 bases line up with TRBD2. Germline CDR1 and CDR2: SGHTA and FQGNSA. V lost 5 bases, J lost 7 bases, and 8 bases stayed unmatched. This CDR3 comprises 14 residues. CDR3 in amino acids: CASSPLRESNIQYF. The CDR3 nucleotides are TGTGCCAGCAGCCCCCTGCGGGAGTCGAACATTCAGTACTTC.

This rearrangement joins TRBV7-9 to TRBJ2-2, with D unclear. Trimming took off 10 bases at V and 7 bases at J, with 13 bases between the two ends. The CDR3 is 12 residues long. CDR1 SEHNR and CDR2 FQNEAQ come from the germline V gene (reference sequence). The CDR3 loop is CATLEPGGELFF. CDR3 coding DNA: TGTGCCACCCTGGAGCCCGGCGGGGAGCTGTTTTTT. Drawing the rest from reference TRBV7-9 and TRBJ2-2, the complete variable domain is DTGVSQNPRHKITKRGQNVTFRCDPISEHNRLYWYRQTLGQGPEFLTYFQNEAQLEKSRLLSDRFSAERPKGSFSTLEIQRTEQGDSAMYLCATLEPGGELFFGEGSRLTVL.

This clonotype was seen only a few times. The chain joins TRBV12-5 to TRBJ2-1, with D unclear. CDR3 length: 13 residues. Germline CDR1 LGHNT, CDR2 FRNRAP. V was clipped by 0 bases and J by 7 bases, with 7 bases between them. CDR3 protein: CASGLVLFNEQFF. In DNA, the CDR3 is TGTGCTAGTGGTTTGGTACTTTTTAATGAGCAGTTCTTC.

This chain connects TRBV6-5 to TRBJ2-1; 11 bases align to TRBD1. Germline loops: CDR1 MNHEY, CDR2 SVGAGI. CDR3 length equals 16 residues. V shed 2 bases and J 10 bases; nucleotides not matched to a gene: 10. CDR3 DNA sequence: TGTGCCAGCAGTTACCGGGGGACAGGGGGTTTGGGCGAGCAGTTCTTC. Translating gives CASSYRGTGGLGEQFF.

The chain couples TRBV7-6 to TRBJ2-7; 9 bases fit TRBD1. Trimming took 5 bases from V and 7 from J; bases not matched to a gene: 9. This CDR3 region has 14 residues. Germline CDR1 reads SGHVS; CDR2 reads FNYEAQ. Here the CDR3 reads CASSPGTGYQEQYF. Written as DNA, the CDR3 is TGTGCCAGCAGCCCCGGGACAGGGTATCAAGAGCAGTACTTC.

In its sample, this clonotype was seen a few times. The chain joins TRBV20-1 to TRBJ2-2; 7 nucleotides agree with TRBD2. V lost 6 bases to trimming and J lost 0 bases; unmatched junction nucleotides: 7. This CDR3 has 15 residues. Germline lookup yields CDR1 DFQATT and CDR2 SNEGSKA (reference sequence). The CDR3 protein is CSARTGGANTGELFF. The CDR3 DNA sequence: TGCAGTGCGCGGACTGGGGGGGCGAACACCGGGGAGCTGTTTTTT.

The chain employs TRBV28 and TRBJ2-3; D not resolved. The CDR3 sequence is 15 residues long. The germline gives CDR1 MDHEN, CDR2 SYDVKM. Deletions cut 0 bases from V and 1 base from J, with 8 bases between. CDR3 sequence reads: CASSLWTERTDTQYF. CDR3 coding DNA: TGTGCCAGCAGTTTATGGACCGAGCGCACAGATACGCAGTATTTT. Filled out from reference TRBV28 and TRBJ2-3, the complete variable domain reads DVKVTQSSRYLVKRTGEKVFLECVQDMDHENMFWYRQDPGLGLRLIYFSYDVKMKEKGDIPEGYSVSREKKERFSLILESASTNQTSMYLCASSLWTERTDTQYFGPGTRLTVL.